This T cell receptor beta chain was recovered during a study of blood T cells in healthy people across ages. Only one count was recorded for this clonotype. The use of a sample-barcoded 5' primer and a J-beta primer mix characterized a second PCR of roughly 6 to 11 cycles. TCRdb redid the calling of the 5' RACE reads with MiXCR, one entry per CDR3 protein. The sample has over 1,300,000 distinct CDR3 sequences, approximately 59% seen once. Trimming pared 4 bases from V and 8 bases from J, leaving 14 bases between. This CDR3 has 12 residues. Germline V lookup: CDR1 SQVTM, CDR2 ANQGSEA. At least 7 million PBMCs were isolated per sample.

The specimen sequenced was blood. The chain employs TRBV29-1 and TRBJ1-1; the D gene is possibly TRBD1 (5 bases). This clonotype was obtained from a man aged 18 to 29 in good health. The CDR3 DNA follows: TGCAGCGTTGGAGGGGCAACGGTGGAAGCTTTCTTT. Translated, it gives CSVGGATVEAFF.